The text below deals with one T cell receptor beta chain. Its antigen is currently not known. Base qualities were left out, and no much larger clone turns up one base away. The sample is drawn from a study of cytomegalovirus exposure and HLA in healthy donors (dated by TCRdb to 2015 to 2018). Notes on the research overall: The 700 or so repertoires of the first cohort and the roughly 120 validation repertoires were produced on the same platform, according to a later analysis. The study aimed to test whether cataloging public T cell receptors could reveal signatures of past pathogen exposure. In addition to the first cohort of about 650 subjects, a separate validation cohort of 100 to 150 different subjects was used. High-throughput TCR immunosequencing, statistical association of individual TCRs with disease status, and machine learning were combined to predict cytomegalovirus infection status. The investigation overall reported the following: A later analysis found that TCRs clustered in the first cohort also tended to co-occur in the 120 validation repertoires, with 94% of cluster scores above 0. All 120 or so repertoires were used to score co-occurrence in the validation cohort in a later analysis, because that analysis had no HLA typing for the cohort. The authors suggested that the approach could potentially be generalized to other disease states and immunological phenotypes. Most TCR sequences were observed very rarely across donors, whereas some public TCRs were present in many individuals. In both the original and validation cohorts, the classifier was reported to diagnose cytomegalovirus status with high specificity and sensitivity. The study gave a list of some 150 TCR beta chains associated with cytomegalovirus. In vitro tests confirmed that a few of the cytomegalovirus-associated TCR beta chains recognize cytomegalovirus antigens.

Donors formed part of the validation cohort, which comprised 95 to 150 subjects and was distinct from the first cohort of 666 subjects. Library preparation used the immunoSEQ multiplex PCR assay. As for the authors' bioinformatics: A statistical classification framework was developed to diagnose cytomegalovirus status using the catalog of TCR beta chain sequences. In TCRdb, the immuneACCESS table is reduced to in-frame sequences with V and J assigned. These tables do not hold every clone; where another copy was compared, an unresolved V gene accounts for under half, and the others remain unexplained. V and J calls plus clone size are reproduced from that table; the DNA served to infer D and trimming. This sample holds about 50,000 clones; 92% were observed only once. The ten largest clones add up to more than 1.4% of the sample. V ends up 5 bases short and J 9 bases short, with an unmatched junction base count of 9. Its CDR3 holds 15 amino acids, cysteine through phenylalanine. The entry retains the CDR3 DNA only, 45 bases that are in frame from base 1. According to the germline V gene, CDR1 reads SGHNT and CDR2 reads YENEEA.

This sequence was found in a young man in good health and CMV-seronegative. The chain uses TRBV11-3 and TRBJ2-1; 11 bases in between match TRBD1. Sequencing was done on a sample of PBMCs. In nucleotide form, the sequence is TGTGCCAGCAGCACTTTGGACAGGGGGCGCGTTGAGCAGTTCTTC. Its protein product is CASSTLDRGRVEQFF.